The entry below describes one T cell receptor (beta chain). Its antigen is not identified. Assay used: immunoSEQ multiplex PCR; TCRdb lists only in-frame clones, some missing. This repertoire shows approximately 720,000 clones, about 90% found once; its top ten account for about 24%. The sample comes from a study of shared clonotypes between healthy human individuals. Overall study: Participating donors consisted of two women and a few men aged 18 to 49. Study-wide findings and caveats: Non-shared clonotypes were found to have lower generation probabilities than the clonotypes that were shared by all four of the sorted-subset donors. On the whole, naive subsets had larger estimated richness than memory subsets had. For naive CD4 cells, roughly 5.5% of clonotypes were shared across a few donors.

Terminally differentiated effector memory CD45RA+ cells were excluded from the naive CD8 cells, which were CD45RO-negative and positively selected for CCR7. Germline values: CDR1 MNHNS, CDR2 SASEGT. Trimming shortened V by 0 bases and J by 3 bases, and 6 bases separated the two germline ends. This CDR3 has 13 amino acids. The rearrangement joins TRBV6-1 to TRBJ2-7; D gene uncertain. Sequenced input: naive CD8+ T cells sorted from blood. This receptor was identified in a man between 25 and 39 years old in good health. In DNA, the CDR3 is TGTGCCAGCAGTGAAGCGCAGGTCTACGAGCAGTACTTC. Translated: CASSEAQVYEQYF.